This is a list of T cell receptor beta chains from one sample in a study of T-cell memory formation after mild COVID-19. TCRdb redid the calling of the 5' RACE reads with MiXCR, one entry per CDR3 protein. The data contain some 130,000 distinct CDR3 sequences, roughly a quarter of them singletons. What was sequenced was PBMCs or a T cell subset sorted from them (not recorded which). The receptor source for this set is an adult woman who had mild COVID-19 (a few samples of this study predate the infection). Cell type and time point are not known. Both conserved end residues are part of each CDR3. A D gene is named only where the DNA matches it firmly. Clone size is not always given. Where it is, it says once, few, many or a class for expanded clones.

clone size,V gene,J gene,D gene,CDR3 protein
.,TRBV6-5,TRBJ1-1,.,CASSYRVWEWDTEAFF
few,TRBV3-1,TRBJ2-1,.,CASSQASQDHEQFF
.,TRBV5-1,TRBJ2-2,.,CASSLLDSSGELFF
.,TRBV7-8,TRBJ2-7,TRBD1,CASSPRVGQGAVEQYF
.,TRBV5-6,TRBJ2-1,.,CASSGGQTRSYNEQFF
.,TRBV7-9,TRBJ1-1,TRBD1,CASSLGRRTGGTEAFF
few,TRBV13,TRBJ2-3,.,CASSPRLTATQYF
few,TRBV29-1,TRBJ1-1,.,CSVEGLDRNTEAFF
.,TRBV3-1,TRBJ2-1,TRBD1,CASSHRRGLDNEQFF
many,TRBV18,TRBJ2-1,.,CASSLQSYNEQFF
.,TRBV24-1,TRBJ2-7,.,CATSDPSQVDCSYEQYF
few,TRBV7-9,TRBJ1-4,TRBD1,CASSSDGQGAREKLFF
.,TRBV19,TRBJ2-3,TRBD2,CASSSLAGVGTDTQYF
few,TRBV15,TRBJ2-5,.,CATSRDRRSAVGETQYF
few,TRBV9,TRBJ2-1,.,CASSGDNEQFF
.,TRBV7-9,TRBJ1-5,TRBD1,CASSPSGTGIQPQHF
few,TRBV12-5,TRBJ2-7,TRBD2,CASGLDVLAGVGSYEQYF
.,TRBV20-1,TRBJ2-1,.,CSARIIDTYNEQFF
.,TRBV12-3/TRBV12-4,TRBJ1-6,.,CASSLGQVAHSPLHF
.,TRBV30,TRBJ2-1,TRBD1,CAWRPDRGLQNEQFF
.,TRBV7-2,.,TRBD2,CASSHGTSETWISYEQYF
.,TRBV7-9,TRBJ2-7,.,CASSFWESYEQYF
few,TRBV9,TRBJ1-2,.,CASSAQGTPYHTF
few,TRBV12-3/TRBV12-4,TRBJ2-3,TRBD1,CASSPPGTGGSSTDTQYF
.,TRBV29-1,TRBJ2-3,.,CSVDDNTDTQYF
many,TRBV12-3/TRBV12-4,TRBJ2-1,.,CASSPAGANEQFF
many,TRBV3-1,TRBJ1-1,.,CASSQGTDMNTEAFF
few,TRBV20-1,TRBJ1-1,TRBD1,CSASPFGQGRAEAFF
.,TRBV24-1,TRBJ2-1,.,CATSDYRHYEQFF
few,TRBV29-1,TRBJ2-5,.,CSVTSTRENQETQYF
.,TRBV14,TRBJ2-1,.,CASSQDWSYNEQFF
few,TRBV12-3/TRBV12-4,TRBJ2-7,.,CASSSWSSLYGYEQYF
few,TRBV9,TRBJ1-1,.,CASSDRSDTEAFF
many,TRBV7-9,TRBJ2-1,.,CASSYPSLYNEQFF
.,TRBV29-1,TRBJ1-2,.,CSVEEGVGGGGYTF
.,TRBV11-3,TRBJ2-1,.,CASSSKRSLGHINEQFF
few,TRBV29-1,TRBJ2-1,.,CSAEGGPTYNEQFF
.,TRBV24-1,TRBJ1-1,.,CATSPDGLEAFF
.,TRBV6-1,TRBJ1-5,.,CASSEPHGRGNQPQHF
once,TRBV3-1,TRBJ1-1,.,CASSNTGTPEAFF
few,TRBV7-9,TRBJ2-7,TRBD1,CASSSRTGGPYEQYF
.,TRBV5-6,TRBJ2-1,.,CASSPLPTGLSSYNEQFF
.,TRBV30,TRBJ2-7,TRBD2,CAWSTHGGGEQYF
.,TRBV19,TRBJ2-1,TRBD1,CASSIGQGAYNEQFF